The 16 T cell receptor beta chains below come from one sample, sequenced in a study of cytomegalovirus exposure and HLA in healthy donors. 60 Vbeta and 13 Jbeta primers were used in PCR. Libraries were prepared by immunoSEQ multiplex PCR; TCRdb keeps only in-frame clonotypes and omits some of them. Of about 180,000 clones listed, around 77% are singletons. Material for sequencing was PBMCs. These receptors came from a woman aged 50 to 65 in good health and CMV-seropositive.

The rearrangement links TRBV4-1 to TRBJ1-2; D is unclear. Per the germline V gene, CDR1 is MGHRA and CDR2 is YSYEKL. The V end lost 1 base, the J end lost 2 bases, and 17 bases lay between the germline ends. CDR3 size: 17 residues. The CDR3 reads CASSQGGFGGSNYGYTF. The CDR3 DNA reads as TGCGCCAGCAGCCAAGGAGGGTTCGGCGGATCCAACTATGGCTACACCTTC.

J is TRBJ1-1 and V is TRBV6-5; D possibly corresponds to TRBD1 (5 bases). The V gene's germline CDR1 is MNHEY and CDR2 SVGAGI. The CDR3 is made up of 13 amino acids. V was shortened by 6 bases and J by 4 bases, with 12 bases between the two germline ends. CDR3 coding DNA: TGTGCCAGCAGCTGGGACTTTCCCACTGAAGCTTTCTTT. It codes for CASSWDFPTEAFF.

This chain uses TRBV7-9 with TRBJ2-6, with TRBD1 identical over 9 bases. The CDR3 length is 18 residues. Germline CDR1 and CDR2: SEHNR and FQNEAQ (reference sequence). V trimming: 10 bases; J trimming: 0 bases; junction bases outside the gene matches: 13. CDR3 amino acids: CAIAQTGGILSGANVLTF. The CDR3 region has the DNA TGTGCCATCGCCCAGACAGGGGGTATACTCTCTGGGGCCAACGTCCTGACTTTC.

This rearrangement joins TRBV29-1 to TRBJ2-1, with D hard to call. V dropped 4 bases and J dropped 0 bases, with 13 bases sitting between them. This CDR3 contains 15 residues. Germline V lookup: CDR1 SQVTM, CDR2 ANQGSEA. The CDR3 sequence: CSVAVMRSSYNEQFF. In DNA form, the CDR3 reads TGCAGCGTTGCGGTGATGAGGAGCTCCTACAATGAGCAGTTCTTC.

As regards this clone: At one boundary the junction diverges from the germline segment, which might be a read error. The CDR3 protein is CSSSFSSDTEAFF. As DNA, the CDR3 is TGTTCCAGCAGCTTTTCTTCGGACACTGAAGCTTTCTTT. V is TRBV7-9 and J is TRBJ1-1, with D unresolved. The CDR3 contains 13 residues. Germline CDR1 is SEHNR and CDR2 is FQNEAQ (reference sequence).

The rearrangement uses TRBV10-2 and TRBJ1-5; TRBD1 might be the D (6 bases). Looked up from germline, CDR1 is WSHSY and CDR2 is SAAADI. The length of the CDR3 is 15 residues. The germline V and J ends were trimmed by 6 bases and 4 bases, with 16 bases remaining between them. CDR3 DNA: TGCGCCAGCAGCCAGTTCCGGGACACTAATCAGCCCCAGCATTTT. It translates to CASSQFRDTNQPQHF.

The chain has TRBV6-6 and TRBJ2-3; 10 nucleotides line up with TRBD2. The CDR3 covers 16 residues. After removal of 5 bases from V and 4 bases from J, the junction contained 9 bases not matched to a gene. The germline V gene has CDR1 MNHNY and CDR2 SVGAGI (reference sequence). CDR3 in amino acids: CASSNPLAGASDTQYF. CDR3 sequence (DNA): TGTGCCAGCAGTAACCCCCTAGCGGGAGCATCAGATACGCAGTATTTT.

This sequence joins TRBV14 and TRBJ2-7, with 7 bases identical to TRBD1. This CDR3 contains 15 residues. With V trimmed by 4 bases and J by 1 base, 7 bases remained unmatched. The germline V gene has CDR1 SGHDN and CDR2 FVKESK. The CDR3 bases are TGTGCCAGCAGCCCAGACAGGGCGAGGTCCTACGAGCAGTACTTC. As protein: CASSPDRARSYEQYF.

This clone was seen more than once but under ten times. CDR3 sequence: CASSDRSYEQYF. The DNA for the CDR3 is TGTGCCAGCAGTGACCGTTCCTACGAGCAGTACTTC. This chain uses TRBV6-1 with TRBJ2-7, with D unresolved. This CDR3 has 12 residues. With 3 bases removed from V and 1 base from J, the gap between germline ends came to 4 bases. Germline-derived CDR1 and CDR2 are MNHNS and SASEGT.

This chain links TRBV9 with TRBJ2-7; D not resolved. Germline CDR1 is SGDLS and CDR2 is YYNGEE. The V gene lost 0 bases and the J gene lost 3 bases, with 13 bases spanning the gap. The CDR3 contains 15 residues. CDR3 sequence reads: CASSVAAERHYEQYF. CDR3 sequence (DNA): TGTGCCAGCAGCGTAGCGGCAGAGAGACACTACGAGCAGTACTTC.

Concerning this clone itself: Other DNA sequences in this specimen translate into the identical CDR3. The chain uses TRBV5-1 and TRBJ1-2; tentatively, D is TRBD1 (6 bases). V was cut by 4 bases and J by 2 bases, with 9 bases left in between. The CDR3 totals 13 residues. Germline assignment: CDR1 SGHRS and CDR2 YFSETQ. CDR3 bases: TGCGCCAGCAGCGAAGGACAGAACTATGGCTACACCTTC. It translates to CASSEGQNYGYTF.

The chain couples TRBV28 to TRBJ2-1; maybe TRBD1 (6 bases). V lost 3 bases and J lost 7, with 10 bases in between. The CDR3 has 13 amino acids. Germline V CDR1 and CDR2: MDHEN, SYDVKM. The CDR3 region has the DNA TGTGCCAGCAGTTTTGTGACAGGTAATGAGCAGTTCTTC. Its protein is CASSFVTGNEQFF.

This clone was counted once. CDR3 in amino acids: CSVETTSGRNTGELFF. The CDR3 DNA sequence: TGCAGCGTTGAGACGACTAGCGGGAGGAACACCGGGGAGCTGTTTTTT. The chain couples TRBV29-1 to TRBJ2-2; TRBD2 agrees at 12 bases. Trimming took 3 bases from V and 1 from J; bases not matched to a gene: 3. Germline assignment: CDR1 SQVTM and CDR2 ANQGSEA. CDR3 size: 16 residues.

This chain links TRBV7-2 with TRBJ1-2; D not certain. The germline V gene encodes CDR1 SGHTA and CDR2 FQGNSA. Trimming shortened V by 3 bases and J by 6 bases, and 11 bases separated the two germline ends. The CDR3 contains 13 residues. This chain's CDR3 is CASSFSRRDGYTF. The CDR3 nucleotides read TGTGCCAGCAGCTTCTCGCGCCGTGATGGCTACACCTTC. Combining the CDR3 with reference TRBV7-2 and TRBJ1-2 gives the whole variable domain GAGVSQSPSNKVTEKGKDVELRCDPISGHTALYWYRQSLGQGLEFLIYFQGNSAPDKSGLPSDRFSAERTGGSVSTLTIQRTQQEDSAVYLCASSFSRRDGYTFGSGTRLTVV.

The chain couples TRBV7-2 to TRBJ1-1; 8 bases fit TRBD1. V shed 5 bases and J 4 bases; nucleotides not matched to a gene: 3. Looked up from germline, CDR1 is SGHTA and CDR2 is FQGNSA. The CDR3 is made up of 13 amino acids. CDR3 sequence reads: CASSGQGVTEAFF. In DNA, the CDR3 is TGTGCCAGCAGCGGACAGGGCGTCACTGAAGCTTTCTTT.

This clone was picked up a small number of times. This chain links TRBV5-1 with TRBJ2-7; no reliable D call. Looked up from germline, CDR1 is SGHRS and CDR2 is YFSETQ. Trimming cost V 0 bases and J 5 bases, with 9 bases left between them. CDR3 size: 13 residues. The chain's CDR3 is CASSLGGADEQYF. Written as DNA, the CDR3 is TGCGCCAGCAGCTTGGGCGGCGCGGACGAGCAGTACTTC.